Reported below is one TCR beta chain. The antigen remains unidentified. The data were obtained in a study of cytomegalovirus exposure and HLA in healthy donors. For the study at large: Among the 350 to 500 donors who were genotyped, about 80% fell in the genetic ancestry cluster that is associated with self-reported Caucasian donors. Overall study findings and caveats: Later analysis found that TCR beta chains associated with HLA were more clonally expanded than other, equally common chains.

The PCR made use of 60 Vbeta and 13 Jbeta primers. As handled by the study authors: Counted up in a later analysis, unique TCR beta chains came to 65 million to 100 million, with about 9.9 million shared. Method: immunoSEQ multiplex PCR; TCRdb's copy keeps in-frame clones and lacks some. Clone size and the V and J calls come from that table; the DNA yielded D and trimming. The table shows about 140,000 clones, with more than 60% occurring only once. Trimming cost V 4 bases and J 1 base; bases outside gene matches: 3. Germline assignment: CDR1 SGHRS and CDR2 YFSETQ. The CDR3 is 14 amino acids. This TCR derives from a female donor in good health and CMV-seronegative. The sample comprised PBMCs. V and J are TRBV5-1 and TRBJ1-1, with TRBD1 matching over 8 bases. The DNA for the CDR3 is TGCGCCAGCAGCGTCGGACAGGGGAACACTGAAGCTTTCTTT. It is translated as CASSVGQGNTEAFF.